This T cell receptor (beta chain) was documented in a study of blood T cell repertoires in COVID-19. Overall study context: Acute and convalescent COVID-19 samples came from the United States, Italy and Spain. T cells, B-cell-depleted T cells, or PBMCs supplied cDNA or gDNA.

Original handling: The assay estimated nucleated cells by amplifying reference gene primers. TCRdb's copy holds only in-frame clones and misses some; the assay was immunoSEQ multiplex PCR. From that table come the V and J calls and clone size; the DNA was used to work out D and trimming. The sample shows hundreds of thousands of clones, roughly 83% of them seen only once. Trimming cost V 5 bases and J 7 bases; bases outside gene matches: 12. The CDR3 consists of 15 residues. Germline CDR1 and CDR2: MNHEY and SVGAGI. The clonotype comes from a woman in her 70s with active or convalescent COVID-19. The sample comprised peripheral blood. This sequence joins TRBV6-5 and TRBJ2-5; 8 bases map to TRBD1. The CDR3 protein is CASSPQGQALGTQYF. CDR3 coding DNA: TGTGCCAGCAGTCCCCAGGGACAGGCCCTCGGGACCCAGTACTTC.